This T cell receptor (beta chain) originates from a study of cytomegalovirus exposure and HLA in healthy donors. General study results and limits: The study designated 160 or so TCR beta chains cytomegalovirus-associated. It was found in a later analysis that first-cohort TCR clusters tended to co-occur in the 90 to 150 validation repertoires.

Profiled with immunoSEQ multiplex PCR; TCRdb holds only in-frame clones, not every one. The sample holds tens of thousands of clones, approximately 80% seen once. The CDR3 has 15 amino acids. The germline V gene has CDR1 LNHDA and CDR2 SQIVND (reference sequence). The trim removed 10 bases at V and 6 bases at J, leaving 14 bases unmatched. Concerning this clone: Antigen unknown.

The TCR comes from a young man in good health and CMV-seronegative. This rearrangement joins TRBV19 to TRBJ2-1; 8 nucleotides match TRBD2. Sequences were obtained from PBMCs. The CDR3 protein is CATSLYSGTSNEQFF. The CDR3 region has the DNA TGTGCCACTTCCCTCTATTCCGGGACTAGCAATGAGCAGTTCTTC.